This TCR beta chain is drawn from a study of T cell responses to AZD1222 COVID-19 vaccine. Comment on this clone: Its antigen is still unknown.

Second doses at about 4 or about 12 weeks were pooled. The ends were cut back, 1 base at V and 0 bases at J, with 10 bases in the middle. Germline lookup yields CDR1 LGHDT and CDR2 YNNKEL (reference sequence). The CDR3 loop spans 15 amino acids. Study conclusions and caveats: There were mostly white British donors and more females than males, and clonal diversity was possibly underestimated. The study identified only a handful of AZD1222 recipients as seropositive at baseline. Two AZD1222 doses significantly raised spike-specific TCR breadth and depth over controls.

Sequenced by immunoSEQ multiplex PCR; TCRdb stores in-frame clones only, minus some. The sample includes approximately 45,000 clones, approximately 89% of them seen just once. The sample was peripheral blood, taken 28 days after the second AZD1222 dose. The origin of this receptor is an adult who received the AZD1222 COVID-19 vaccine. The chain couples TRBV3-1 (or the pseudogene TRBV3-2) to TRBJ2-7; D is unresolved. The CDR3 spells CASSQGRTSSYEQYF. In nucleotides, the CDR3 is TGTGCCAGCAGCCAAGGACGCACGAGCTCCTACGAGCAGTACTTC.